This T cell receptor beta chain was sequenced in a study of T cells after yellow fever vaccination. The wider study: When fractions had low cell numbers, they were prepared with SMART-Seq v4 Ultra Low Input. Points from the study as a whole: Contamination of FACS-sorted repertoires by abundant clonotypes from the bulk population could occur. A large majority of primary-vaccination clones showed up again after the booster (approximately 96% CD4, 85% to 90% CD8).

This clonotype was seen more than once but under ten times. What it binds is unknown. The CDR3 sequence is 16 residues long. Germline V lookup: CDR1 SGHTA, CDR2 FQGNSA. Losses at the gene ends were 5 bases for V and 4 bases for J; bases not matched to a gene: 9. Generation of TCR cDNA used 5'RACE template switching (which added a universal primer site and UMIs). TCRdb itself ran the 5' RACE reads through MiXCR, one entry per CDR3 protein. Seen here are about 230,000 distinct CDR3 sequences, 6.5% to 7.5% observed once, and the top ten hold approximately 1%. This receptor was identified in a man younger than 45 who received the YFV17D yellow fever vaccine. Sequences were derived from CD4+ T cells sorted from PBMCs, sampled on the day of the yellow fever booster vaccination. The gene calls are TRBV7-2 and TRBJ2-1; 9 positions match TRBD2. The CDR3 DNA follows: TGTGCCAGCAGCCTTCTTAGCGGGAGCGTGTACAATGAGCAGTTCTTC. It is translated as CASSLLSGSVYNEQFF.